Following are 7 T cell receptor beta chains from one sample sequenced in a study of T-cell memory formation after mild COVID-19. In TCRdb, the 5' RACE reads were re-called with MiXCR into one record per CDR3 protein. The sample lists about half a million distinct CDR3 sequences; about 18% were seen once. The sequenced material came from PBMCs or a T cell subset sorted from them (not recorded which). These receptors were obtained from an adult woman who had mild COVID-19 (a few samples of this study predate the infection). Cell type and time point are not known.

This clonotype was found a few times. The chain joins TRBV7-9 to TRBJ2-7; D is undetermined. Trimming took 4 bases from V and 7 from J, leaving 17 bases between them. Per germline, CDR1 SEHNR and CDR2 FQNEAQ (reference sequence). This CDR3 is 14 amino acids long. CDR3 in amino acids: CASSYGGGPPEQYF. The CDR3 DNA follows: TGTGCCAGCAGCTACGGCGGTGGGCCACCGGAGCAGTACTTC.

The V and J genes are TRBV7-6 and TRBJ1-3; no firm D call. Trimming left V 2 bases short and J 3 bases short, with 11 bases between. CDR3 length equals 15 residues. The germline V gene has CDR1 SGHVS and CDR2 FNYEAQ. DNA of the CDR3: TGTGCCAGCAGCTTATCGCCAGGCGATGGAAACACCATATATTTT. Encoded protein: CASSLSPGDGNTIYF.

The chain is built from TRBV4-1 and TRBJ2-5; D is unclear. CDR1 is MGHRA, CDR2 YSYEKL, per germline. This CDR3 contains 14 residues. V was clipped by 3 bases and J by 0 bases, with 8 bases between them. This CDR3 is CASSQNRYQETQYF. DNA of the CDR3: TGCGCCAGCAGCCAGAATAGGTACCAAGAGACCCAGTACTTC.

This clonotype showed up just a few times. The chain links TRBV9 to TRBJ2-1, with 8 positions matching TRBD2. Germline trimming cut 7 bases from V and 4 bases from J; bases unmatched to any gene: 7. CDR1 SGDLS and CDR2 YYNGEE come from the germline V gene. CDR3 length: 14 residues. CDR3 residues: CASVPAGGYNEQFF. CDR3 DNA: TGTGCCAGCGTCCCGGCGGGGGGATACAATGAGCAGTTCTTC.

The chain employs TRBV30 and TRBJ2-1; D is unresolved. The length of the CDR3 is 12 residues. Germline V gives CDR1 GTSNPN, CDR2 SVGIG (reference sequence). V lost 1 base, J lost 12 bases, and 13 bases lay in between. CDR3 in DNA: TGTGCCTGGAGTGCCCTCCCCACGGTGCAGTTCTTC. Residues: CAWSALPTVQFF.

V gene TRBV20-1 combines with J gene TRBJ2-7; 7 nucleotides align to TRBD2. V trimming: 0 bases; J trimming: 3 bases; junction bases outside the gene matches: 8. The germline gives CDR1 DFQATT, CDR2 SNEGSKA (reference sequence). The CDR3 consists of 15 residues. This chain's CDR3 is CSARDNQRGHYEQYF. The CDR3 DNA follows: TGCAGTGCTAGAGATAACCAGCGGGGCCACTACGAGCAGTACTTC.

V is TRBV7-7 and J is TRBJ2-5; D might be TRBD2 (5 bases). The germline gives CDR1 SSHAT, CDR2 FNYEAQ (reference sequence). The CDR3 contains 13 residues. V was cut by 5 bases and J by 9 bases, with 16 bases left in between. As DNA, the CDR3 is TGTGCCAGCAGCCGGGATTCTGCCGGGTCCCAGTACTTC. This encodes CASSRDSAGSQYF.